These 16 T cell receptor beta chains were all obtained from the same sample, sequenced in a study of CD8 T cells in ankylosing spondylitis. TCRdb reprocessed the 5' RACE reads via MiXCR and lists one record per CDR3 protein. The sample comprises some 270,000 distinct CDR3 sequences, over 15% of which are singletons, and about a third rests with the top ten. The sample comprised blood, either unsorted or a sorted T cell fraction (not recorded which). The receptors shown here come from a male donor with ankylosing spondylitis or in good health (not recorded which).

A few counts support this clonotype. The gene calls are TRBV6-5 and TRBJ1-5; no definite D call. Trimming took 4 bases from V and 5 from J, leaving 9 bases between them. CDR1 and CDR2 from the germline V gene are MNHEY and SVGAGI. The CDR3 contains 13 residues. The DNA for the CDR3 is TGTGCCAGCAGTTCCCAGCCGGATCAGCCCCAGCATTTT. It is translated as CASSSQPDQPQHF.

This clonotype was seen at least ten times. J is TRBJ2-7 and V is TRBV3-1; D is perhaps TRBD1 or TRBD2 (5 bases each). CDR1 is LGHDT and CDR2 is YNNKEL in the germline V gene (reference sequence). The length of the CDR3 is 14 residues. Trimming took off 4 bases at V and 3 bases at J, with 13 bases between the two ends. CDR3 DNA sequence: TGTGCCAGCAGCCCTGGGGACGGGAACTACGAGCAGTACTTC. Translation: CASSPGDGNYEQYF.

This rearrangement joins TRBV14 to TRBJ2-1, with 11 bases lining up with TRBD2. Germline CDR1 and CDR2: SGHDN and FVKESK. CDR3 size: 17 residues. The junction had 9 bases not matched to a gene; V was cut back by 1 base and J by 7 bases. CDR3 in amino acids: CASSQAPTSGRINEQFF. The CDR3 nucleotides are TGTGCCAGCAGCCAAGCCCCAACTAGCGGGAGAATTAATGAGCAGTTCTTC.

CDR3 region: CSVVTEYNEQFF. The CDR3 region has the DNA TGCAGCGTTGTGACCGAGTACAATGAGCAGTTCTTC. The chain uses TRBV29-1 and TRBJ2-1; D unresolved. V lost 4 bases, J lost 4 bases, and 8 bases lay in between. This CDR3 comprises 12 residues. Germline V gives CDR1 SQVTM, CDR2 ANQGSEA.

This clonotype has only a few counts. The CDR3 DNA reads as TGTGCCAGCAGTCCGGGGGGCCAGAATCAGCCCCAGCATTTT. This encodes CASSPGGQNQPQHF. The chain carries TRBV27 and TRBJ1-5, with TRBD1 as a possible D gene (6 bases). Trimming pared 5 bases from V and 4 bases from J, leaving 12 bases between. This CDR3 is built from 14 residues. Per germline, CDR1 MNHEY and CDR2 SMNVEV (reference sequence).

The chain links TRBV12-3 or TRBV12-4 to TRBJ2-3; 7 bases are a match to TRBD2. The V gene end was trimmed by 8 bases and the J gene end by 6 bases; junction bases not matched to a gene: 11. This CDR3 has 14 residues. This chain's CDR3 is CASDWTRGGDTQYF. DNA of the CDR3: TGTGCCAGCGATTGGACTAGAGGTGGGGATACGCAGTATTTT.

The chain has TRBV7-8 and TRBJ2-3, with a possible D match to TRBD2 (5 bases). CDR1 and CDR2 from the germline V gene are SGHVS and FQNEAQ. The CDR3 is 15 amino acids. The V and J ends lost 0 bases and 5 bases respectively, with 12 bases between them. The chain's CDR3 is CASSLAGETRDTQYF. CDR3 nucleotide sequence: TGTGCCAGCAGCTTAGCGGGAGAGACGAGAGATACGCAGTATTTT.

This chain connects TRBV4-3 to TRBJ2-1, with D maybe TRBD2 (5 bases). CDR1 is LGHNA and CDR2 is YSLEER in the germline V gene. The CDR3 covers 16 residues. V lost 0 bases and J lost 9, with 18 bases in between. CDR3 in DNA: TGCGCCAGCAGCCAAGATAGGAGGACCAATGGCGGTGAGCAGTTCTTC. It specifies CASSQDRRTNGGEQFF.

This clonotype was counted a few times. This chain links TRBV21-1 with TRBJ1-1. TRBV21-1 is described as a pseudogene. This CDR3 contains 21 residues. Here the CDR3 reads CASSKKEGVFPPRTLSCEAFF. CDR3 nucleotides: TGTGCCAGCAGCAAAAAAGAGGGAGTTTTTCCCCCCCGAACACTGAGCTGTGAAGCTTTCTTT.

V is TRBV27 and J is TRBJ1-2, with 8 nucleotides matching TRBD1. Germline V gene lookup returns CDR1 MNHEY and CDR2 SMNVEV (reference sequence). Germline trimming cut 2 bases from V and 8 bases from J; bases unmatched to any gene: 7. The CDR3 contains 14 residues. DNA for the CDR3: TGTGCCAGCAGTTTAACCGGGACAGGCGGCGGCTACACCTTC. Translation: CASSLTGTGGGYTF.

J is TRBJ2-7 and V is TRBV20-1, with D tentatively TRBD1 (5 bases). Per the germline V gene, CDR1 is DFQATT and CDR2 is SNEGSKA (reference sequence). Trimming took off 6 bases at V and 2 bases at J, with 17 bases between the two ends. The CDR3 extends over 14 amino acids. CDR3 sequence (DNA): TGCAGTGCGCTTGACAGACAGCATACCTACGAGCAGTACTTC. Protein: CSALDRQHTYEQYF.

This sequence joins TRBV7-8 and TRBJ2-7; 9 bases fit TRBD1. CDR1 and CDR2 (germline): SGHVS, FQNEAQ. CDR3 length equals 16 residues. V lost 1 base, J lost 2 bases, and 6 bases stayed unmatched. The CDR3: CASSLGTGEKTYEQYF. DNA of the CDR3: TGTGCCAGCAGCTTAGGGACAGGGGAAAAGACCTACGAGCAGTACTTC.

This clonotype came up a few times. The J gene is TRBJ1-1, the V gene TRBV6-2 or TRBV6-3; 7 nucleotides match TRBD1. The CDR3 runs 18 residues. Germline V CDR1 and CDR2: MNHEY, SVGEGT. Trimming cost V 2 bases and J 5 bases; bases outside gene matches: 17. The CDR3 bases are TGTGCCAGCAGTTACGCCCCCGGGACAGACGCCAGGTGGACTGAAGCTTTCTTT. Protein: CASSYAPGTDARWTEAFF.

The chain has TRBV24-1 and TRBJ2-1; D call uncertain. V was cut by 1 base and J by 8 bases, with 2 bases left in between. CDR3 length equals 11 residues. Germline CDR1 KGHDR, CDR2 SFDVKD. The CDR3 DNA sequence: TGTGCCACCAGTGATTTCGATGAGCAGTTCTTC. It codes for CATSDFDEQFF.

This clonotype came up a few times. The chain couples TRBV6-1 to TRBJ2-7; TRBD2 aligns across 12 bases. The CDR3 contains 15 residues. CDR1 is MNHNS and CDR2 is SASEGT in the germline V gene. V was pared by 6 bases and J by 4 bases, with 7 bases of the junction left unmatched. The CDR3 DNA reads TGTGCCAGCAGCCATCGGACTAGCGGGGTATACGAGCAGTACTTC. Protein product: CASSHRTSGVYEQYF.

The J gene is TRBJ2-7, the V gene TRBV15; D is undetermined. Trimming cost V 3 bases and J 2 bases, with 20 bases left between them. The CDR3 spans 17 residues. Germline loops: CDR1 LNHNV, CDR2 YYDKDF (reference sequence). The CDR3 reads CATSSVPPRHGTYEQYF. CDR3 bases: TGTGCCACCAGCAGCGTTCCCCCGCGGCACGGTACCTACGAGCAGTACTTC.